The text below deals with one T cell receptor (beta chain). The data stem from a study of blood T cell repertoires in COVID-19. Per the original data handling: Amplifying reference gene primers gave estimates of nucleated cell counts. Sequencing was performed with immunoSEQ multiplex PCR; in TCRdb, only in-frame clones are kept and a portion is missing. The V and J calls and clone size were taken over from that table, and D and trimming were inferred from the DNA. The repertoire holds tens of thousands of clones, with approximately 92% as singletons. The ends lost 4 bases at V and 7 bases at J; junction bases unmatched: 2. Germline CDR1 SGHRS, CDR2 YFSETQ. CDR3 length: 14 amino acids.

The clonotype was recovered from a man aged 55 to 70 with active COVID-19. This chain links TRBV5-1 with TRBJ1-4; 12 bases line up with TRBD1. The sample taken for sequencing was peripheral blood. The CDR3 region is CASSGTGGFEKLFF. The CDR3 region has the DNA TGCGCCAGCAGCGGGACAGGGGGCTTTGAAAAACTGTTTTTT.